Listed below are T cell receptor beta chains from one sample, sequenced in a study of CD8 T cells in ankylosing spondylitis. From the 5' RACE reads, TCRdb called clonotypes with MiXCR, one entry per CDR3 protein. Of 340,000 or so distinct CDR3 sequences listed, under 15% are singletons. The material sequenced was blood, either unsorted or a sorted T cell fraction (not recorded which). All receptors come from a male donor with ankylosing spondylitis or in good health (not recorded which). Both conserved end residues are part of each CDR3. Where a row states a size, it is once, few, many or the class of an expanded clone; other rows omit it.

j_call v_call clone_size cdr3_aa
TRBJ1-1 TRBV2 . CASSTRFF
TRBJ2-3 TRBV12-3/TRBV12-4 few CASSLGGTWTDTQYF
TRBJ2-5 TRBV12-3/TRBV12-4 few CASSLRAETQYF
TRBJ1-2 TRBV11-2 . CASSFHTGPEGYTF
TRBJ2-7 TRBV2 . CASIRGGSYEQYF
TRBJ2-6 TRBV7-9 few CASSVYGSSNVLTF
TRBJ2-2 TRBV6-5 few CASSYSKLAGMVGELFF
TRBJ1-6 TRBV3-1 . CASTQGSLNSPLHF
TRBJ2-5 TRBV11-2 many CASSLPPLAGSETQYF
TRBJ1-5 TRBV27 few CASSSQGGPQHF